Listed here are 25 T cell receptor beta chains from one sample, sequenced in a study of neurological immune-mediated disorders. Via MiXCR, TCRdb re-called the 5' RACE reads, giving one row per CDR3 protein. The data contain 80,000 to 95,000 distinct CDR3 sequences, around 3.6% of them seen just once; the ten biggest clones take up around 2.7%. Sequencing was performed on PBMCs. These receptors were collected from a woman aged 45-60 years with multiple sclerosis.

This clonotype was detected a few times. Since a much larger clone is just one base distant, this may be a read error. The rearrangement uses TRBV7-9 and TRBJ2-5, with unresolved D. Germline V gene lookup returns CDR1 SEHNR and CDR2 FQNEAQ (reference sequence). Trimming cost V 5 bases and J 7 bases, with 11 bases left between them. The CDR3 runs 12 residues. The CDR3, as DNA: TGTGCCAGCAGCCCCCTCGGCGCGACCCAGTACTTC. Residues: CASSPLGATQYF.

This clonotype appeared many times. The chain carries TRBV4-3 and TRBJ2-1; TRBD1 agrees at 8 bases. This CDR3 spans 17 amino acids. V was pared by 0 bases and J by 0 bases, with 4 bases of the junction left unmatched. CDR1 is LGHNA and CDR2 is YSLEER in the germline V gene. As DNA, the CDR3 is TGCGCCAGCAGCCAAGATAGGGACAGGAGCTCCTACAATGAGCAGTTCTTC. Translation gives CASSQDRDRSSYNEQFF.

This chain joins TRBV5-1 and TRBJ1-1; possible D gene TRBD1, 5 bases. Deletions cut 3 bases from V and 4 bases from J, with 13 bases between. The germline CDR1 and CDR2 sequences are SGHRS and YFSETQ. The CDR3 is 14 residues long. This CDR3 is CASSSNIGVTEAFF. The CDR3, as DNA: TGCGCCAGCAGCTCCAATATAGGGGTCACTGAAGCTTTCTTT.

This clonotype was seen ten or more times. The J gene is TRBJ2-1, the V gene TRBV4-3; no clear D gene. The CDR3 is made up of 14 amino acids. V lost 5 bases and J 1 base, leaving 9 bases between the germline ends. The V gene's germline CDR1 is LGHNA and CDR2 YSLEER. The DNA of the CDR3 is TGCGCCAGCAGCTCGTCGTTATCCTACAATGAGCAGTTCTTC. Its protein is CASSSSLSYNEQFF.

This clonotype was found many times. The J gene is TRBJ2-7, the V gene TRBV5-1; no clear D gene. V gave up 3 bases and J gave up 0 bases, with 13 bases separating them. The CDR3 runs 15 residues. CDR1 is SGHRS, CDR2 YFSETQ, per germline. CDR3 protein: CASSSGRVSSYEQYF. The CDR3 DNA reads TGCGCCAGCAGCTCAGGTCGCGTTAGCTCCTACGAGCAGTACTTC.

This clonotype was picked up a small number of times. This may stem from a read error, because a much larger clone lies one nucleotide away. The rearrangement links TRBV5-4 to TRBJ2-7; TRBD2 agrees at 11 bases. Germline CDR1 SGHNT, CDR2 YYREEE (reference sequence). The CDR3 is 14 amino acids. Trimming at V came to 2 bases and at J to 7 bases, leaving 5 bases not matched to a gene. The CDR3 loop reads CASSFSGGALEQYF. The CDR3 DNA is TGTGCCAGCAGCTTTAGCGGGGGGGCTTTAGAGCAGTACTTC.

This clonotype was counted ten times or more. The rearrangement joins TRBV7-9 to TRBJ2-1; D is undetermined. In germline, CDR1 is SEHNR, CDR2 FQNEAQ (reference sequence). The CDR3 is made up of 11 amino acids. V lost 4 bases to trimming and J lost 11 bases, with 9 bases between them. The CDR3 region is CASSSKHQQFF. Here the CDR3 DNA reads TGTGCCAGCAGCTCTAAACACCAGCAGTTCTTC. Drawing the rest from reference TRBV7-9 and TRBJ2-1, the complete variable domain is DTGVSQNPRHKITKRGQNVTFRCDPISEHNRLYWYRQTLGQGPEFLTYFQNEAQLEKSRLLSDRFSAERPKGSFSTLEIQRTEQGDSAMYLCASSSKHQQFFGPGTRLTVL.

This clonotype was found many times. J is TRBJ1-1 and V is TRBV6-6; D remains ambiguous. Germline V CDR1 and CDR2: MNHNY, SVGAGI (reference sequence). This CDR3 is 12 amino acids long. The V and J ends lost 4 bases and 10 bases respectively, with 13 bases between them. The CDR3 DNA is TGTGCCAGCAGTTCGTCAGGAAGAACAGCTTTCTTT. Its translation is CASSSSGRTAFF.

This clonotype was recorded a few times. This chain links TRBV6-2 or TRBV6-3 with TRBJ2-3; 10 nucleotides agree with TRBD1. There are 15 residues in the CDR3. Germline lookup yields CDR1 MNHEY and CDR2 SVGEGT. V was pared by 5 bases and J by 6 bases, with 8 bases of the junction left unmatched. The CDR3 coding sequence is TGTGCCAGCAGTACGGGACAGGGGAACCCGGATACGCAGTATTTT. This gives the protein CASSTGQGNPDTQYF.

This clonotype was seen at least ten times. This chain uses TRBV6-2 or TRBV6-3 with TRBJ2-1; the D call may be TRBD1 or TRBD2 (5 bases each). Germline V gives CDR1 MNHEY, CDR2 SVGEGT. The V and J ends lost 6 bases and 0 bases respectively, with 6 bases between them. CDR3 size: 13 residues. The CDR3 here is CASRGDSYNEQFF. CDR3 nucleotide sequence: TGTGCCAGCAGGGGGGACTCCTACAATGAGCAGTTCTTC.

This clonotype was counted many times. The chain joins TRBV7-2 to TRBJ2-5; the match to TRBD1 covers 8 bases. The ends lost 3 bases at V and 5 bases at J; junction bases unmatched: 2. The CDR3 has 13 residues. The germline gives CDR1 SGHTA, CDR2 FQGNSA. This CDR3 is CASSLNRGETQYF. As DNA, the CDR3 is TGTGCCAGCAGCTTGAACAGGGGGGAGACCCAGTACTTC. The variable domain in full, completed from reference TRBV7-2 and TRBJ2-5, reads GAGVSQSPSNKVTEKGKDVELRCDPISGHTALYWYRQSLGQGLEFLIYFQGNSAPDKSGLPSDRFSAERTGGSVSTLTIQRTQQEDSAVYLCASSLNRGETQYFGPGTRLLVL.

With regard to this clonotype: One end of the junction is discordant with germline, which a read error may explain. The J gene is TRBJ2-1, the V gene TRBV9; TRBD1 matches at 7 bases. Looked up from germline, CDR1 is SGDLS and CDR2 is YYNGEE. The CDR3 length is 15 residues. The CDR3 is CVSSARDSGYDEQFF. DNA for the CDR3: TGTGTCAGCAGCGCTCGGGACAGTGGCTACGATGAGCAGTTCTTC.

In its sample, this clonotype was seen a few times. This chain links TRBV12-3 or TRBV12-4 with TRBJ2-1; D may be TRBD1 or TRBD2 (6 bases each). Between the trimmed V and J ends, which lost 3 bases and 8 bases, there was a span of 14 bases. This CDR3 spans 14 amino acids. Here the CDR3 reads CASSFWTNRDEQFF. Here the CDR3 DNA reads TGTGCCAGCAGTTTCTGGACTAACAGGGATGAGCAGTTCTTC.

This clonotype was counted ten times or more. The genes are TRBV7-9 and TRBJ1-5; D remains unclear. The germline gives CDR1 SEHNR, CDR2 FQNEAQ (reference sequence). V was pared by 1 base and J by 4 bases, with 8 bases between. The CDR3 runs 14 residues. This chain's CDR3 is CASSLVGSNQPQHF. Written as DNA, the CDR3 is TGTGCCAGCAGCTTAGTGGGATCTAATCAGCCCCAGCATTTT.

This clonotype was recorded at least ten times. This chain links TRBV20-1 with TRBJ1-5, with TRBD1 matching over 9 bases. The V segment lost 5 bases and the J segment 6 bases; nucleotides outside the gene matches: 5. CDR1 is DFQATT and CDR2 is SNEGSKA in the germline V gene (reference sequence). CDR3 length: 13 amino acids. The CDR3 nucleotides are TGCAGTGCTGCCGGGACAGGGAGTCAGCCCCAGCATTTT. As protein: CSAAGTGSQPQHF.

This clonotype has at least ten counts. The chain is built from TRBV5-1 and TRBJ2-2; D possibly uses TRBD1 or TRBD2 (5 bases each). Germline loops: CDR1 SGHRS, CDR2 YFSETQ. There are 14 residues in the CDR3. With 0 bases removed from V and 3 bases from J, the gap between germline ends came to 6 bases. CDR3 in DNA: TGCGCCAGCAGCTTGGGAGGGGACACCGGGGAGCTGTTTTTT. This gives the protein CASSLGGDTGELFF.

This clonotype was found many times. The V and J genes are TRBV20-1 and TRBJ2-7, with a possible D match to TRBD2 (5 bases). Germline CDR1 and CDR2: DFQATT and SNEGSKA (reference sequence). The length of the CDR3 is 14 residues. V was shortened by 0 bases and J by 5 bases, with 14 bases between the two germline ends. CDR3 residues: CSARDPRVFHEQYF. The CDR3 coding sequence is TGCAGTGCTAGAGATCCGAGGGTTTTCCACGAGCAGTACTTC.

This clonotype has at least ten counts. This rearrangement joins TRBV5-6 to TRBJ1-5; D is unresolved. Germline CDR1 and CDR2: SGHDT and YYEEEE. Trimming removed 1 base from V and 6 bases from J, with 5 bases in between. The CDR3 is 12 residues long. CDR3 region: CASSLWGQPQHF. The CDR3 DNA follows: TGTGCCAGCAGCTTGTGGGGTCAGCCCCAGCATTTT.

There are many counts of this clonotype. A much larger clone is a single base away; this may be a read error. V gene TRBV10-3 combines with J gene TRBJ2-5; maybe TRBD1 (6 bases). This CDR3 is 12 amino acids long. The germline V gene encodes CDR1 ENHRY and CDR2 SYGVKD. The V end lost 6 bases, the J end lost 5 bases, and 10 bases lay between the germline ends. Here the CDR3 reads CAISQGRETQYF. The CDR3 coding sequence is TGTGCCATCAGCCAGGGGCGGGAGACCCAGTACTTC.

This clonotype was recorded at least ten times. The chain links TRBV5-1 to TRBJ1-4, with 7 bases fitting TRBD1. CDR1 and CDR2 (germline): SGHRS, YFSETQ. The V and J ends lost 7 bases and 5 bases, in that order; junction bases with no gene match: 11. The CDR3 has 15 residues. In DNA form, the CDR3 reads TGCGCCAGCGCCCCAGAGGGGGCTCGGAATGAAAAACTGTTTTTT. Protein sequence: CASAPEGARNEKLFF. Using reference TRBV5-1 and TRBJ1-4 for the parts outside the CDR3, the full variable domain is KAGVTQTPRYLIKTRGQQVTLSCSPISGHRSVSWYQQTPGQGLQFLFEYFSETQRNKGNFPGRFSGRQFSNSRSEMNVSTLELGDSALYLCASAPEGARNEKLFFGSGTQLSVL.

This clonotype was counted at least ten times. The chain recombines TRBV7-9 with TRBJ1-1, with 8 bases aligning to TRBD1. The CDR3 length is 14 residues. V shed 5 bases, J shed 5 bases, and the junction held 7 bases outside the gene matches. CDR1 SEHNR and CDR2 FQNEAQ come from the germline V gene (reference sequence). CDR3 region: CASSRVDRGTEAFF. CDR3 in DNA: TGTGCCAGCAGCCGTGTCGACAGGGGAACTGAAGCTTTCTTT.

This clonotype has more than one count but fewer than ten. The CDR3 DNA reads as TGTGCCAGCAGCTTGCGGGGGGGATTGGAGACCCAGTACTTC. Translating it yields CASSLRGGLETQYF. J is TRBJ2-5 and V is TRBV11-3; 9 bases match TRBD2. Germline-derived CDR1 and CDR2 are SGHNT and YENEEA. Losses at the gene ends were 3 bases for V and 5 bases for J; bases not matched to a gene: 4. The CDR3 totals 14 residues.

This clonotype was recorded at least ten times. J is TRBJ1-1 and V is TRBV7-6, with D possibly TRBD1 on 6 matching bases. The CDR3 has 14 amino acids. The V end lost 4 bases, the J end lost 6 bases, and 15 bases lay between the germline ends. Per the germline V gene, CDR1 is SGHVS and CDR2 is FNYEAQ. DNA for the CDR3: TGTGCCAGCAGCTCAACATACAGGGTACCTGAAGCTTTCTTT. The encoded protein is CASSSTYRVPEAFF.

This clonotype was counted at least ten times. The rearrangement uses TRBV7-9 and TRBJ1-2, with D possibly matching TRBD1 (6 bases). CDR3 length: 12 residues. The V and J ends lost 4 bases and 13 bases respectively, with 16 bases between them. Germline values: CDR1 SEHNR, CDR2 FQNEAQ (reference sequence). This chain's CDR3 is CASSSGVFGCTF. The CDR3 DNA is TGTGCCAGCAGCTCAGGGGTCTTCGGGTGCACCTTC.

Ten or more counts support this clonotype. The chain employs TRBV25-1 and TRBJ2-1; D is uncertain. Trimming left V 2 bases short and J 3 bases short, with 11 bases between. This CDR3 is built from 15 residues. Per the germline V gene, CDR1 is MGHDK and CDR2 is SYGVNS. CDR3: CASSERSGSYNEQFF. Written as DNA, the CDR3 is TGTGCCAGCAGTGAACGCTCAGGTAGCTACAATGAGCAGTTCTTC.